This T cell receptor beta chain was identified during a study of T cell changes during pregnancy in multiple sclerosis. Data came from immunoSEQ multiplex PCR; TCRdb stores just in-frame clones and leaves some out. Here the sample spans over 50,000 clones, around 92% being singletons. This CDR3 comprises 16 residues. Per the germline V gene, CDR1 is MDHEN and CDR2 is SYDVKM. Germline trimming cut 2 bases from V and 0 bases from J; bases unmatched to any gene: 3. The chain is built from TRBV28 and TRBJ1-3; TRBD1 matches at 8 bases. The starting material was CD4+ T cells from peripheral blood mononuclear cells, obtained in the third trimester of pregnancy. The TCR was taken from a female donor with multiple sclerosis, enrolled in a pregnancy study. The CDR3 sequence is CASSLDRGYSGNTIYF. The CDR3 DNA sequence: TGTGCCAGCAGTTTAGACAGGGGTTACTCTGGAAACACCATATATTTT.